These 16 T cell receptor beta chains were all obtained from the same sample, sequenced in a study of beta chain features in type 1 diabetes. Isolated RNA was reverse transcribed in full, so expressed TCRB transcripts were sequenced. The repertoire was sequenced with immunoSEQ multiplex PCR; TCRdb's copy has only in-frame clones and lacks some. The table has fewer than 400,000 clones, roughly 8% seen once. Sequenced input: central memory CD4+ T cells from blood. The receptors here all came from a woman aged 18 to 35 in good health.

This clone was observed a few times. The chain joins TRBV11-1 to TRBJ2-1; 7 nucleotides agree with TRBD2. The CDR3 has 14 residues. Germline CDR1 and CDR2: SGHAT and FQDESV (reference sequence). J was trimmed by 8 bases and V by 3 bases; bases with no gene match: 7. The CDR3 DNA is TGTGCCAGCAGCTTTGGGGGGAGGGTAGATGAGCAGTTCTTC. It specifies CASSFGGRVDEQFF.

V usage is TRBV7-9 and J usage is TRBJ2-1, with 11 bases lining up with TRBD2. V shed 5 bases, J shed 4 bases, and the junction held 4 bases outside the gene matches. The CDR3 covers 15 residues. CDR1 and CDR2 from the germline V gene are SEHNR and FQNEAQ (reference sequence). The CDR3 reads CASSPGLAAYNEQFF. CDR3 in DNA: TGTGCCAGCAGCCCGGGACTAGCGGCTTACAATGAGCAGTTCTTC.

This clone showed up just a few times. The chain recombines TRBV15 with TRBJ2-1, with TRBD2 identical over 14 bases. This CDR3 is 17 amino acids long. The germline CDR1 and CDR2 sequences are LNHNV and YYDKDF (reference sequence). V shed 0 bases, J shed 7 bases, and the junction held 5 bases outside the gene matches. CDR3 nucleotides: TGTGCCACCAGCAGAGATCTGGGACTAGCGGGAGTTAATGAGCAGTTCTTC. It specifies CATSRDLGLAGVNEQFF. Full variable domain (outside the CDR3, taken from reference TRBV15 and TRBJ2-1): DAMVIQNPRYQVTQFGKPVTLSCSQTLNHNVMYWYQQKSSQAPKLLFHYYDKDFNNEADTPDNFQSRRPNTSFCFLDIRSPGLGDTAMYLCATSRDLGLAGVNEQFFGPGTRLTVL.

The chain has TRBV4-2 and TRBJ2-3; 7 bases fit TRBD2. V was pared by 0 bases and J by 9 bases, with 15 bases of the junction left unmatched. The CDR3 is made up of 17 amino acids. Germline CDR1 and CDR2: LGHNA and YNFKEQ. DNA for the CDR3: TGTGCCAGCAGCCAAGATTTTGCTAGCGGTTTCGGTGACACGCAGTATTTT. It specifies CASSQDFASGFGDTQYF.

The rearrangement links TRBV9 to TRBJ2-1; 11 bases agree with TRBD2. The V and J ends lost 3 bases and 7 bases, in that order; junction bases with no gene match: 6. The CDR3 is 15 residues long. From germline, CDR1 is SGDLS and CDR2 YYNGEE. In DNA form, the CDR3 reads TGTGCCAGCAGCGCACTAGCGGGAGTGGGTAATGAGCAGTTCTTC. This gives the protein CASSALAGVGNEQFF. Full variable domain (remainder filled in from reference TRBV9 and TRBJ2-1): DSGVTQTPKHLITATGQRVTLRCSPRSGDLSVYWYQQSLDQGLQFLIQYYNGEERAKGNILERFSAQQFPDLHSELNLSSLELGDSALYFCASSALAGVGNEQFFGPGTRLTVL.

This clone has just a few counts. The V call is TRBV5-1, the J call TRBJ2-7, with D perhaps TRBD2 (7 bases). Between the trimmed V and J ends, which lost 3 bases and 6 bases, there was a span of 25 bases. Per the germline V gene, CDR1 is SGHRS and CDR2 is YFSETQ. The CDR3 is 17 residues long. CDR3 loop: CASSSPSGGRGEVEQYF. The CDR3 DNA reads TGCGCCAGCAGCTCCCCCTCGGGGGGCAGGGGCGAGGTCGAGCAGTACTTC.

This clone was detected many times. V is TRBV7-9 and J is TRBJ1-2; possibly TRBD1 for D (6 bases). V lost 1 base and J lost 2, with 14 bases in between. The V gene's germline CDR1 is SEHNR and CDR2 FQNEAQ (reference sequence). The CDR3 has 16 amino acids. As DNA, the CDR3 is TGTGCCAGCAGCTTAGGGGTATCAGGGGCCAACTATGGCTACACCTTC. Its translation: CASSLGVSGANYGYTF.

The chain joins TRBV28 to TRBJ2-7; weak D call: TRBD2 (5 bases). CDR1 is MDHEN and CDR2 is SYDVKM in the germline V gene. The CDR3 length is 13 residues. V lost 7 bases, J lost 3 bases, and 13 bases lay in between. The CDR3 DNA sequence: TGTGCCAGCAAAACTTGGGGAGACTACGAGCAGTACTTC. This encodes CASKTWGDYEQYF.

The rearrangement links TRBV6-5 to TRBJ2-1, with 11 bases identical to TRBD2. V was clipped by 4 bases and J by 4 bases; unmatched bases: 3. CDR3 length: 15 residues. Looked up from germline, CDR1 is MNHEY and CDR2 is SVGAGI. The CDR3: CASSSASGRYNEQFF. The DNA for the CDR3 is TGTGCCAGCAGTTCAGCTAGCGGGAGGTACAATGAGCAGTTCTTC.

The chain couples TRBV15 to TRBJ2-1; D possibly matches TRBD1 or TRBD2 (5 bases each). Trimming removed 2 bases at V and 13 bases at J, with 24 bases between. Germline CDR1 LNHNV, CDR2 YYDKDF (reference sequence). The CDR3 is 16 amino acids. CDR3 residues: CATSRPPSGTAWGQFF. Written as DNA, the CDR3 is TGTGCCACCAGCAGACCCCCATCAGGGACCGCCTGGGGACAGTTCTTC.

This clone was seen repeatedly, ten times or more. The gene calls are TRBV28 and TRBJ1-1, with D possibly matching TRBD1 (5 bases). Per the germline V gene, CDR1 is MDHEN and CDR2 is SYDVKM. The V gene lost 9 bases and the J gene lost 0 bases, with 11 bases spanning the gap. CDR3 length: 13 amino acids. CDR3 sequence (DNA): TGTGCCAGTAGGGACCCTATGAACACTGAAGCTTTCTTT. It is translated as CASRDPMNTEAFF.

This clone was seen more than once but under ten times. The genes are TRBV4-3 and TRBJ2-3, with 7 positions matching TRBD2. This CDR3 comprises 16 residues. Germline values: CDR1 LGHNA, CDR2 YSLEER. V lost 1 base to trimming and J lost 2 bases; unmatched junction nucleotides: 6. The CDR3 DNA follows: TGCGCCAGCAGCCAAGGAGCGGGGTACATCACAGATACGCAGTATTTT. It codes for CASSQGAGYITDTQYF.

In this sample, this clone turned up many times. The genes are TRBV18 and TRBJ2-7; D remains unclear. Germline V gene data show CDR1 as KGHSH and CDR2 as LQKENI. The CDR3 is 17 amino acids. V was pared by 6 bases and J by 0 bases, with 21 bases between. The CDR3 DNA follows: TGTGCCAGCTCCCAAGTAGGTTTGGCCGGGCGCTCCTACGAGCAGTACTTC. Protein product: CASSQVGLAGRSYEQYF.

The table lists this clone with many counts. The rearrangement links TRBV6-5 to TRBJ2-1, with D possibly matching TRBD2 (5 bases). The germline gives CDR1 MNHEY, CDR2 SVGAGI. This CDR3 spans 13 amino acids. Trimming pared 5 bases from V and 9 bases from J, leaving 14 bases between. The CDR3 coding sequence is TGTGCCAGCAGTCAAGGACTGCACCTTGAGCAGTTCTTC. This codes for CASSQGLHLEQFF.

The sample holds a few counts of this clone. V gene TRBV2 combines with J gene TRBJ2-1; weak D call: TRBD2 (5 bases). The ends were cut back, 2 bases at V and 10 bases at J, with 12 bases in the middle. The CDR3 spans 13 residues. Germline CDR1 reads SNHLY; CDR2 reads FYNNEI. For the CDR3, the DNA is TGTGCCAGCAGTGAATCGAGGGTCGGGGAGCAGTTCTTC. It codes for CASSESRVGEQFF. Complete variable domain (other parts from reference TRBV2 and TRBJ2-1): EPEVTQTPSHQVTQMGQEVILRCVPISNHLYFYWYRQILGQKVEFLVSFYNNEISEKSEIFDDQFSVERPDGSNFTLKIRSTKLEDSAMYFCASSESRVGEQFFGPGTRLTVL.

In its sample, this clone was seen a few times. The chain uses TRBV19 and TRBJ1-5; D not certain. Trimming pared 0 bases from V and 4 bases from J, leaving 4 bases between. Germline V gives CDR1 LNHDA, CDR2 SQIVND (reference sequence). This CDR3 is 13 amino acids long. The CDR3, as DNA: TGTGCCAGTAGTATAGATCCGAATCAGCCCCAGCATTTT. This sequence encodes CASSIDPNQPQHF.